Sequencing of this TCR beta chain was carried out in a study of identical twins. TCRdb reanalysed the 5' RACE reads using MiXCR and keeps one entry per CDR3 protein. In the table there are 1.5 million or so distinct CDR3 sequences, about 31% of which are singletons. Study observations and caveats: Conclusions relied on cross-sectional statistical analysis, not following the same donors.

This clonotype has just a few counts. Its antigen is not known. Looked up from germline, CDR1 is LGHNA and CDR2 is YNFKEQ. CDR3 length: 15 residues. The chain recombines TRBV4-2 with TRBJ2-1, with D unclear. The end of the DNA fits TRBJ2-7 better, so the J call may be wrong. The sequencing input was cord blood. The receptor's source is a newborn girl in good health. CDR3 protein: CASSQGSSSYNEQYF. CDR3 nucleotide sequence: TGTGCCAGCAGCCAGGGTTCCAGCTCCTACAATGAGCAGTACTTC.